Below are 5 T cell receptor beta chains sequenced from a single sample in a study of T cells in women clearing cervical HPV infection. TCRdb keeps only in-frame clones here, not all; method: immunoSEQ multiplex PCR. Its table lists approximately 32,000 clones. Sequenced material: blood buffy coat. The receptors were sampled from a woman aged 18-70 years with a cervical HPV16 infection that either progressed to CIN3+ or cleared (not recorded which).

Points on this clone: Compared with germline, one end of the junction differs, possibly owing to a read error. The DNA ends 3 residues before the CDR3 does, and the rest of the CDR3 is filled in from the germline J gene. The V gene is TRBV7-7, the J gene TRBJ1-2; D gene unclear. The CDR3 spans 15 residues. Looked up from germline, CDR1 is SSHAT and CDR2 is FNYEAQ (reference sequence). The sequenced part of the CDR3 DNA is TGTGCTAGCAGCTTAGAGGCTAGCGGCCCCTACGAC. This encodes CASSLEASGPYD. The complete CDR3 protein is CASSLEASGPYDYTF.

A note on this clone: The read is 3 residues too short to cover the CDR3 end, so that end is filled in from the germline J gene. This sequence joins TRBV19 and TRBJ1-1; D possibly corresponds to TRBD1 (5 bases). CDR1 is LNHDA, CDR2 SQIVND, per germline (reference sequence). There are 15 residues in the CDR3. This chain's CDR3 is CASIVGREVAVGAFF. The sequenced part of the CDR3 DNA is TGTGCCAGTATTGTCGGCAGGGAGGTGGCTGTGGGA.

As concerns this clone: With the read ending 3 residues before the CDR3 end, the germline J gene is used to fill in that end. V is TRBV11-2 and J is TRBJ1-2; TRBD1 might be the D (5 bases). The germline CDR1 and CDR2 sequences are SGHAT and FQNNGV. CDR3 length: 15 amino acids. V lost 4 bases, J lost 0 bases, and 12 bases lay in between. The CDR3 sequence: CASSWGVGSNYGYTF. CDR3 bases read: TGTGCCAGCAGCTGGGGGGTGGGATCTAACTATGGC. The full variable domain, with the rest looked up from reference TRBV11-2 and TRBJ1-2, is EAGVAQSPRYKIIEKRQSVAFWCNPISGHATLYWYQQILGQGPKLLIQFQNNGVVDDSQLPKDRFSAERLKGVDSTLKIQPAKLEDSAVYLCASSWGVGSNYGYTFGSGTRLTVV.

Of note for this clone: Coverage ceases 3 residues before the CDR3 finishes, and the germline J gene fills in the end. The rearrangement joins TRBV7-9 to TRBJ1-4, with 9 bases lining up with TRBD1. The V segment lost 8 bases and the J segment 4 bases; nucleotides outside the gene matches: 8. Germline CDR1 reads SEHNR; CDR2 reads FQNEAQ (reference sequence). The CDR3 runs 15 residues. The CDR3: CASGWTGANNEKLFF. The CDR3 bases that were read are TGTGCCAGCGGCTGGACAGGGGCGAATAATGAAAAA.

The part of the CDR3 DNA that was read is TGCAGTGCTAGCGGGCGGGGCCGGGAGACG. Translated: CSASGRGRET. The whole CDR3 is CSASGRGRETQYF. V is TRBV20-1 and J is TRBJ2-3; a possible D gene is TRBD2 (6 bases). The CDR3 extends 3 residues past the end of the read, so its final part is completed from the germline J gene. The CDR3 covers 13 residues. Germline V gene lookup returns CDR1 DFQATT and CDR2 SNEGSKA (reference sequence).